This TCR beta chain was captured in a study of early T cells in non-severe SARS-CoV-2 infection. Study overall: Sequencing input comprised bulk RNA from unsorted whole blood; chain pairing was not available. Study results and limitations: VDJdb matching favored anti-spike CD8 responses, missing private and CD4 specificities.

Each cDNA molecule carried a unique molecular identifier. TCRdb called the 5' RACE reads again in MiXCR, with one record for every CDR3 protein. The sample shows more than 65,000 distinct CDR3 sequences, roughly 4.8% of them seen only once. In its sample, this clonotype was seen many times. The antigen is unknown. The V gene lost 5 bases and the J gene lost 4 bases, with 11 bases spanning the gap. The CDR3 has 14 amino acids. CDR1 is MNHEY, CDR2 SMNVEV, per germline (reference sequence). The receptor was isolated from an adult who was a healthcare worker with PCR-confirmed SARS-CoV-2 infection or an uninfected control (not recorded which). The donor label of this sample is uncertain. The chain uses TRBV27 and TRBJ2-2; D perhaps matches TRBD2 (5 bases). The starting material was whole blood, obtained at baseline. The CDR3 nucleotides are TGTGCCAGCAGTCCGCGGGCCGTCACCGGGGAGCTGTTTTTT. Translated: CASSPRAVTGELFF.